The entry below gives a single TCR beta chain sequence along with its context. Its matching antigen is unknown. Primers used in a second PCR of about 7 to 12 cycles were a sample-barcoded 5' primer and a J-beta primer mix. From the 5' RACE reads, TCRdb called clonotypes with MiXCR, one entry per CDR3 protein. The sample shows approximately 810,000 distinct CDR3 sequences, around 36% of them seen only once. The CDR3 is 15 residues long. Germline V gives CDR1 SGDLS, CDR2 YYNGEE. With V trimmed by 4 bases and J by 3 bases, 7 bases remained unmatched. The sample is drawn from a study of blood T cells in healthy people across ages. General study results and limits: TCR beta diversity per million T cells fell roughly linearly with age.

This chain links TRBV9 with TRBJ2-7; the match to TRBD1 covers 10 bases. The sequencing input was blood. This TCR was sampled from a man between 18 and 29 years old in good health. The CDR3 reads CASSTGDRGDYEQYF. The CDR3 coding sequence is TGTGCCAGCAGCACCGGGGACAGGGGAGACTACGAGCAGTACTTC.